These T cell receptor beta chains were read from a single sample in a study of cytomegalovirus exposure and HLA in healthy donors. Generated by immunoSEQ multiplex PCR, the TCRdb table keeps only in-frame clones and is missing some. Among about 110,000 clones listed, around 73% were seen once. The sequenced sample consisted of PBMCs. The receptors were gathered from a man aged 35 to 55 in good health and CMV-seronegative. CDR3s include the opening cysteine and the closing phenylalanine or tryptophan. Each record gives: J gene, clone size, V gene, D gene, CDR3 DNA, CDR3 protein. The D gene is left open where the match is weak. The listing skips clone size in some rows; elsewhere it reads once, few, many or a size class.

J gene: TRBJ1-3; clone size: .; V gene: TRBV9; D gene: .; CDR3 DNA: TGTGCCAGCAGCGTCGATGCCCAGGGATTCTCTGGAAACACCATATATTTT; CDR3 protein: CASSVDAQGFSGNTIYF
J gene: TRBJ1-6; clone size: .; V gene: TRBV6-6; D gene: .; CDR3 DNA: TGTGCCAGCAGTTACGACACAGGACCTAGGGGGTCACCCCTCCACTTT; CDR3 protein: CASSYDTGPRGSPLHF
J gene: TRBJ2-5; clone size: .; V gene: TRBV5-1; D gene: TRBD1; CDR3 DNA: TGCGCCAGCAGCCCCGACAGGGGGGCAGAGGGCCAGTACTTC; CDR3 protein: CASSPDRGAEGQYF
J gene: TRBJ2-7; clone size: once; V gene: TRBV9; D gene: TRBD2; CDR3 DNA: TGTGCCAGCAGTTTGTCTAGCGGGGTGGGCGAGCAGTACTTC; CDR3 protein: CASSLSSGVGEQYF
J gene: TRBJ1-1; clone size: .; V gene: TRBV19; D gene: TRBD1; CDR3 DNA: TGTGCCAGTAGTAACAGGGGGGGGAAGACTGAAGCTTTCTTT; CDR3 protein: CASSNRGGKTEAFF
J gene: TRBJ2-7; clone size: .; V gene: TRBV13; D gene: .; CDR3 DNA: TGTGCCAGCAGCCAGGAGGGGGCGCGGGACGAGCAGTACTTC; CDR3 protein: CASSQEGARDEQYF
J gene: TRBJ2-7; clone size: .; V gene: TRBV4-3; D gene: TRBD2; CDR3 DNA: TGCGCCAGCAGCCGACACCGGGACTACCCCTCCTACGAGCAGTACTTC; CDR3 protein: CASSRHRDYPSYEQYF
J gene: TRBJ1-4; clone size: .; V gene: TRBV11-2; D gene: TRBD1; CDR3 DNA: TGTGCCAGCAGCTTCGGGACAGGGGCTGAAAAACTGTTTTTT; CDR3 protein: CASSFGTGAEKLFF
J gene: TRBJ2-3; clone size: .; V gene: TRBV27; D gene: .; CDR3 DNA: TGTGCCAGCAGGGATGTAACAGGGTTAATAGGTACGCAGTATTTT; CDR3 protein: CASRDVTGLIGTQYF
J gene: TRBJ2-7; clone size: once; V gene: TRBV11-2; D gene: TRBD2; CDR3 DNA: TGTGCCAGCAGCTTAGCTGCACTAGCGGGGGGCTACGAGCAGTACTTC; CDR3 protein: CASSLAALAGGYEQYF
J gene: TRBJ2-5; clone size: .; V gene: TRBV7-6; D gene: .; CDR3 DNA: TGTGCCAGCAGCTTAGGGACACTTCAAGAGACCCAGTACTTC; CDR3 protein: CASSLGTLQETQYF
J gene: TRBJ2-1; clone size: medium-sized; V gene: TRBV4-1; D gene: .; CDR3 DNA: TGCGCCAGCAGCCAAGAGGTTCAAAACTACTACAATGAGCAGTTCTTC; CDR3 protein: CASSQEVQNYYNEQFF
J gene: TRBJ1-4; clone size: .; V gene: TRBV19; D gene: TRBD1; CDR3 DNA: TGTGCCAGTAGCGGGGGACAGGGGCTTTATGAAAAACTGTTTTTT; CDR3 protein: CASSGGQGLYEKLFF
J gene: TRBJ1-4; clone size: .; V gene: TRBV13; D gene: .; CDR3 DNA: TGTGCCAGCAGCCAGACGGGACTGCCAAATGAAAAACTGTTTTTT; CDR3 protein: CASSQTGLPNEKLFF
J gene: TRBJ1-2; clone size: .; V gene: TRBV7-9; D gene: .; CDR3 DNA: TGTGCCAGCAGCCCCGGGGGGGTCGAAGGCTACACCTTC; CDR3 protein: CASSPGGVEGYTF
J gene: TRBJ2-2; clone size: .; V gene: TRBV29-1; D gene: TRBD1; CDR3 DNA: TGCAGCGTAGGACAGGGGGGTTATGCCGGGGAGCTGTTTTTT; CDR3 protein: CSVGQGGYAGELFF
J gene: TRBJ1-1; clone size: .; V gene: TRBV28; D gene: .; CDR3 DNA: TGTGCCACAGGGGACATTCAGAACACTGAAGCTTTCTTT; CDR3 protein: CATGDIQNTEAFF
J gene: TRBJ2-5; clone size: .; V gene: TRBV5-6; D gene: TRBD1; CDR3 DNA: TGTGCCAGCAAGGACAGGGTAAAAGAGACCCAGTACTTC; CDR3 protein: CASKDRVKETQYF
J gene: TRBJ1-4; clone size: .; V gene: TRBV29-1; D gene: TRBD1; CDR3 DNA: TGCAGCGCGGAGACAGGGGAGGGGGAAAAACTGTTTTTT; CDR3 protein: CSAETGEGEKLFF
J gene: TRBJ2-5; clone size: .; V gene: TRBV7-9; D gene: .; CDR3 DNA: TGTGCCAGCAGCTTTCGGGGGATAGAGACCCAGTACTTC; CDR3 protein: CASSFRGIETQYF
J gene: TRBJ1-2; clone size: .; V gene: TRBV4-3; D gene: TRBD1; CDR3 DNA: TGCGCCAGCAGCCAAGACACCGGGACAGGGGGTCCCGGATATGGCTACACCTTC; CDR3 protein: CASSQDTGTGGPGYGYTF